What follows is one TCR beta chain and its context. Authors' data handling: Using reference gene primer amplification, nucleated cell counts were estimated. Clones were sequenced by immunoSEQ multiplex PCR, and TCRdb holds only the in-frame ones, with some missing. The V and J calls and clone size were taken over from that table, and D and trimming were inferred from the DNA. Among more than 80,000 clones listed, about 70% were seen once. Germline V lookup: CDR1 SGHVS, CDR2 FQNEAQ. This CDR3 spans 13 amino acids. These data belong to a study of blood T cell repertoires in COVID-19. Material: peripheral blood. The sequence derives from a human donor with acute or convalescent COVID-19. The donor label of this sample is uncertain. The chain has TRBV7-8 and TRBJ2-1, with 13 bases fitting TRBD2. CDR3 amino acids: CGTSGGWGNEQFF. CDR3 coding DNA: TGTGGGACTAGCGGGGGCTGGGGGAATGAGCAGTTCTTC.